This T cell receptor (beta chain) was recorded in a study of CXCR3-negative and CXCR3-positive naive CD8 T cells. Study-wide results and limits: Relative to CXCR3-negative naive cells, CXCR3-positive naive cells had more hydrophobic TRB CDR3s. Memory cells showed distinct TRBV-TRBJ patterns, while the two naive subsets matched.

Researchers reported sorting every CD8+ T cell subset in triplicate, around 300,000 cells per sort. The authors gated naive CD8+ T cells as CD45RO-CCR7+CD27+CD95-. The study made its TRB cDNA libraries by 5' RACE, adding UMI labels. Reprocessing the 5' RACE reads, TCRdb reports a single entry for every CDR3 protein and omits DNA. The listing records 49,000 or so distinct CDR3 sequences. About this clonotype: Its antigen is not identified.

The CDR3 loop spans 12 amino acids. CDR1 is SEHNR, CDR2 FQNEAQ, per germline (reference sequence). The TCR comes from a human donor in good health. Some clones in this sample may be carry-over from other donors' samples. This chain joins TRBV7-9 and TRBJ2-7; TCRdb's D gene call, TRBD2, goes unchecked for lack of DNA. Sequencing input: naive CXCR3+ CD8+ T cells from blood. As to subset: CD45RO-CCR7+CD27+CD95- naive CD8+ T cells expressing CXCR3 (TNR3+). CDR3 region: CATGTQLYEQYF. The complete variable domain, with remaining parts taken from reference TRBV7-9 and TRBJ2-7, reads DTGVSQNPRHKITKRGQNVTFRCDPISEHNRLYWYRQTLGQGPEFLTYFQNEAQLEKSRLLSDRFSAERPKGSFSTLEIQRTEQGDSAMYLCATGTQLYEQYFGPGTRLTVT.